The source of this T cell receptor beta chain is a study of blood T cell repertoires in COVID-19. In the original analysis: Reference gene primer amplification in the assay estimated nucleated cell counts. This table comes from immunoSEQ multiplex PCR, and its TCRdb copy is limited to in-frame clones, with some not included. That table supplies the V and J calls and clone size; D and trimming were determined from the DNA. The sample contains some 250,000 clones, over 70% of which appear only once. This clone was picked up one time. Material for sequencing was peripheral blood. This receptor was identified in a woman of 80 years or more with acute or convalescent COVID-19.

The CDR3 bases are TGCGCCAGCAGCTCGACAGGACAGCGCCCTGGAAACACCATATATTTT. It translates to CASSSTGQRPGNTIYF. The V and J genes are TRBV5-1 and TRBJ1-3; perhaps TRBD1 as D (6 bases). Germline assignment: CDR1 SGHRS and CDR2 YFSETQ. This CDR3 comprises 16 residues. The V and J ends lost 3 bases and 2 bases respectively, with 15 bases between them.